This T cell receptor (beta chain) was observed in a study of blood T cell repertoires in COVID-19. Whole-study context: From the United States, Italy and Spain came samples of acute and convalescent COVID-19. PBMCs, B-cell-depleted T cells, or T cells were the source of the cDNA or gDNA that made up the material.

Original analysis: Estimation of nucleated cell counts relied on the amplification of reference gene primers. TCRdb's copy holds only in-frame clones and misses some; the assay was immunoSEQ multiplex PCR. The V and J calls and the clone size are those of that table, but D and trimming were determined from the DNA. The data hold 95,000 to 150,000 clones, with 82% observed a single time. This CDR3 is built from 14 residues. The germline CDR1 and CDR2 sequences are DFQATT and SNEGSKA (reference sequence). The V and J ends lost 3 bases and 4 bases respectively, with 10 bases between them. Sequencing was performed on peripheral blood. J is TRBJ2-6 and V is TRBV20-1; tentatively, D is TRBD1 (5 bases). This clonotype was obtained from a woman in her sixties or seventies with acute or convalescent COVID-19. The CDR3 is CSASQGTGANVLTF. CDR3 nucleotides: TGCAGTGCTAGTCAGGGCACCGGGGCCAACGTCCTGACTTTC.